The 21 T cell receptor beta chains given below trace back to one sample, sequenced in a study of blood T cell repertoires in COVID-19. Using immunoSEQ multiplex PCR, the repertoire was profiled, and TCRdb retains in-frame clones only, with some absent. Seen here are about 270,000 clones, about 83% observed once, and the top ten hold roughly 5.8%. The sequencing input was peripheral blood. These receptor sequences come from a man older than 75 with acute or convalescent COVID-19.

The chain recombines TRBV2 with TRBJ2-3, with 14 bases that match TRBD2. Losses at the gene ends were 6 bases for V and 2 bases for J; bases not matched to a gene: 4. The CDR3 sequence is 16 residues long. Germline loops: CDR1 SNHLY, CDR2 FYNNEI. CDR3 region: CASRRGLAGDTDTQYF. CDR3 nucleotide sequence: TGTGCCAGCAGGAGGGGACTAGCGGGAGACACAGATACGCAGTATTTT.

The gene calls are TRBV27 and TRBJ2-1; 12 positions agree with TRBD2. Per the germline V gene, CDR1 is MNHEY and CDR2 is SMNVEV (reference sequence). V lost 5 bases to trimming and J lost 9 bases; unmatched junction nucleotides: 14. CDR3 length equals 17 residues. The CDR3 region is CASSLTRTSGKRGEQFF. CDR3 bases: TGTGCCAGCAGTCTGACCCGGACTAGCGGGAAGAGAGGTGAGCAGTTCTTC.

The chain has TRBV18 and TRBJ2-7; 10 bases fit TRBD1. There are 15 residues in the CDR3. From germline, CDR1 is KGHSH and CDR2 LQKENI. Trimming cost V 6 bases and J 4 bases; bases outside gene matches: 9. The CDR3 spells CASSTGTGVVYEQYF. DNA for the CDR3: TGTGCCAGCTCCACAGGGACAGGGGTTGTGTACGAGCAGTACTTC.

The V gene is TRBV10-3, the J gene TRBJ1-5; D is perhaps TRBD1 (6 bases). CDR1 is ENHRY and CDR2 is SYGVKD in the germline V gene. Between the trimmed V and J ends, which lost 3 bases and 3 bases, there was a span of 12 bases. The CDR3 has 15 residues. CDR3 in amino acids: CAISEGGTTNQPQHF. As DNA, the CDR3 is TGTGCCATCAGTGAAGGGGGAACGACCAATCAGCCCCAGCATTTT.

This chain uses TRBV3-1 (or the pseudogene TRBV3-2) with TRBJ1-2; 9 positions agree with TRBD1. Germline loops: CDR1 LGHDT, CDR2 YNNKEL (reference sequence). The CDR3 is 14 amino acids. V shed 2 bases and J 8 bases; nucleotides not matched to a gene: 6. The chain's CDR3 is CASSQNRGLGGYTF. In nucleotides, the CDR3 is TGTGCCAGCAGCCAAAACAGGGGGCTCGGGGGCTACACCTTC.

The chain recombines TRBV24-1 with TRBJ2-2; possibly TRBD1 for D (7 bases). The CDR3 is 14 amino acids. Trimming shortened V by 3 bases and J by 6 bases, and 10 bases separated the two germline ends. Germline CDR1 and CDR2: KGHDR and SFDVKD. The CDR3 protein is CATSDIRGAGELFF. DNA for the CDR3: TGTGCCACCAGTGATATCAGGGGGGCCGGGGAGCTGTTTTTT.

The CDR3 here is CASSLTGARNIQYF. In DNA, the CDR3 is TGTGCCAGCAGCCTCACAGGTGCCCGGAACATTCAGTACTTC. V is TRBV5-6 and J is TRBJ2-4, with D tentatively TRBD1 (5 bases). The CDR3 has 14 amino acids. Germline loops: CDR1 SGHDT, CDR2 YYEEEE. Trimming cost V 4 bases and J 7 bases, with 15 bases left between them. Combining the CDR3 with reference TRBV5-6 and TRBJ2-4 gives the whole variable domain DAGVTQSPTHLIKTRGQQVTLRCSPKSGHDTVSWYQQALGQGPQFIFQYYEEEERQRGNFPDRFSGHQFPNYSSELNVNALLLGDSALYLCASSLTGARNIQYFGAGTRLSVL.

The chain joins TRBV7-6 to TRBJ1-1, with a tentative D call TRBD1 (5 bases). The CDR3 spans 17 residues. Trimming removed 1 base from V and 3 bases from J, with 18 bases in between. Germline-derived CDR1 and CDR2 are SGHVS and FNYEAQ. The CDR3 reads CASSLVGSGRGYTEAFF. The CDR3 DNA sequence: TGTGCCAGCAGCTTAGTTGGGAGCGGTCGGGGGTACACTGAAGCTTTCTTT.

This sequence joins TRBV15 and TRBJ2-2, with a weak D call TRBD1 (5 bases). The CDR3 runs to 15 residues. The V end lost 0 bases, the J end lost 4 bases, and 9 bases lay between the germline ends. Germline loops: CDR1 LNHNV, CDR2 YYDKDF (reference sequence). CDR3 amino acids: CATSRDQGRTGELFF. CDR3 DNA sequence: TGTGCCACCAGCAGAGATCAGGGTCGCACCGGGGAGCTGTTTTTT.

J is TRBJ1-6 and V is TRBV5-1; no clear D. V was cut by 4 bases and J by 0 bases, with 11 bases left in between. This CDR3 is built from 16 residues. CDR1 SGHRS and CDR2 YFSETQ come from the germline V gene. In DNA, the CDR3 is TGCGCCAGCAGCGCCTTGATGAGCTCCTATAATTCACCCCTCCACTTT. This sequence encodes CASSALMSSYNSPLHF.

V and J are TRBV7-2 and TRBJ2-1; 10 bases are a match to TRBD1. Germline assignment: CDR1 SGHTA and CDR2 FQGNSA. The junction had 8 bases not matched to a gene; V was cut back by 5 bases and J by 10 bases. The length of the CDR3 is 14 residues. The CDR3 DNA follows: TGTGCCAGCAGCCCAAGGGACAGGGGTAGAGAGCAGTTCTTC. It codes for CASSPRDRGREQFF.

This chain links TRBV11-3 with TRBJ1-3; 7 nucleotides line up with TRBD1. The CDR3 length is 16 residues. Losses at the gene ends were 1 base for V and 0 bases for J; bases not matched to a gene: 3. CDR1 and CDR2 from the germline V gene are SGHNT and YENEEA. The CDR3 is CASSLGQGFSGNTIYF. DNA of the CDR3: TGTGCCAGCAGCTTAGGACAGGGATTCTCTGGAAACACCATATATTTT.

This chain uses TRBV28 with TRBJ1-1; the D is unclear. Germline V gives CDR1 MDHEN, CDR2 SYDVKM. The CDR3 extends over 13 amino acids. V lost 8 bases and J 3 bases, leaving 13 bases between the germline ends. The CDR3 DNA reads as TGTGCCAGCGCTCCAGTGGTTTACACTGAAGCTTTCTTT. This encodes CASAPVVYTEAFF.

V gene TRBV30 combines with J gene TRBJ2-1; TRBD2 matches at 9 bases. The ends lost 3 bases at V and 8 bases at J; junction bases unmatched: 8. This CDR3 is built from 14 residues. CDR1 is GTSNPN, CDR2 SVGIG, per germline (reference sequence). The CDR3 DNA is TGTGCCTGGAGCTCGGGACTAGCAGGTGATGAGCAGTTCTTC. Encoded protein: CAWSSGLAGDEQFF.

V and J are TRBV2 and TRBJ2-7, with TRBD2 matching 8 bases. Germline CDR1 is SNHLY and CDR2 is FYNNEI. With 3 bases clipped from V and 3 bases from J, the junction kept 4 bases outside the gene matches. The CDR3 totals 14 residues. The CDR3 DNA reads as TGTGCCAGCAGTGATGGGCGGGGGGACTACGAGCAGTACTTC. This codes for CASSDGRGDYEQYF.

In its sample, this clone was seen a few times. V is TRBV7-2 and J is TRBJ2-1, with 7 bases fitting TRBD1. The germline gives CDR1 SGHTA, CDR2 FQGNSA. V shed 2 bases, J shed 6 bases, and the junction held 7 bases outside the gene matches. The CDR3 is made up of 15 amino acids. This CDR3 reads CASSLRGQVSNEQFF. The CDR3 DNA reads TGTGCCAGCAGCTTAAGGGGGCAGGTGAGCAATGAGCAGTTCTTC.

The sample holds one count of this clone. The chain links TRBV5-1 to TRBJ2-2; D is possibly TRBD1 (6 bases). This CDR3 spans 15 amino acids. Germline V gene data show CDR1 as SGHRS and CDR2 as YFSETQ. V was trimmed by 3 bases and J by 2 bases, leaving 11 bases between them. This chain's CDR3 is CASSSQGFNTGELFF. CDR3 in DNA: TGCGCCAGCAGCTCCCAGGGGTTTAACACCGGGGAGCTGTTTTTT.

The rearrangement links TRBV6-5 to TRBJ1-5; D remains ambiguous. From germline, CDR1 is MNHEY and CDR2 SVGAGI. The V end was cut by 7 bases, the J end by 0 bases, with 10 bases between. The CDR3 totals 14 residues. The CDR3, as DNA: TGTGCCAGCAAGGAGGTATATAGCAATCAGCCCCAGCATTTT. Protein: CASKEVYSNQPQHF.

The J gene is TRBJ2-3, the V gene TRBV29-1; 11 bases map to TRBD1. There are 15 residues in the CDR3. Trimming at V came to 6 bases and at J to 4 bases, leaving 9 bases not matched to a gene. Germline V gives CDR1 SQVTM, CDR2 ANQGSEA. CDR3 bases: TGCAGCGTCGGGGGGACAGGGGGATATGCAGATACGCAGTATTTT. This encodes CSVGGTGGYADTQYF.

This chain connects TRBV2 to TRBJ1-4, with D perhaps TRBD1 (6 bases). The V gene's germline CDR1 is SNHLY and CDR2 FYNNEI. The CDR3 is made up of 11 amino acids. With 6 bases removed from V and 8 bases from J, the gap between germline ends came to 7 bases. DNA for the CDR3: TGTGCCAGCAGGGGGACAGAAAAACTGTTTTTT. It codes for CASRGTEKLFF.

This rearrangement joins TRBV2 to TRBJ1-5; D remains ambiguous. V was cut by 2 bases and J by 9 bases, with 8 bases left in between. The germline V gene has CDR1 SNHLY and CDR2 FYNNEI. The CDR3 consists of 12 residues. Here the CDR3 reads CASSETGRPQHF. The CDR3 coding sequence is TGTGCCAGCAGTGAAACGGGGAGGCCCCAGCATTTT.